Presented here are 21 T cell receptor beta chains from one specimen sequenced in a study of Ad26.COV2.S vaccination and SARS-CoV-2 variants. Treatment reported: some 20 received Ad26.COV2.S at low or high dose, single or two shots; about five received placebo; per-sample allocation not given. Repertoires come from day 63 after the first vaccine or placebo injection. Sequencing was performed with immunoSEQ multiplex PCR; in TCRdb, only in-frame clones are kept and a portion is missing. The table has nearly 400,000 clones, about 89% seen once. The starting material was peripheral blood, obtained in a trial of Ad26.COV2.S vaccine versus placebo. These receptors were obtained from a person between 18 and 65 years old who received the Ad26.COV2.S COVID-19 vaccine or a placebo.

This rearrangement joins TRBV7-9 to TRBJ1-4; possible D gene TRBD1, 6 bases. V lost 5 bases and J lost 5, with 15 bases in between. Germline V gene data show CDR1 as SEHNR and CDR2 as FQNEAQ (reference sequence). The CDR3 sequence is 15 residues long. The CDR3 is CASSVRDIRNEKLFF. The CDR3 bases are TGTGCCAGCAGCGTGCGGGACATACGAAATGAAAAACTGTTTTTT.

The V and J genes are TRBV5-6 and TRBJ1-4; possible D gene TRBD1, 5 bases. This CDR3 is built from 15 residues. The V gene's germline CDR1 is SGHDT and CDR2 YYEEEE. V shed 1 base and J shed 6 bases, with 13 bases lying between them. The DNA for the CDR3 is TGTGCCAGCAGCTTGCTGGGGGGGGAGGATGAAAAACTGTTTTTT. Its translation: CASSLLGGEDEKLFF.

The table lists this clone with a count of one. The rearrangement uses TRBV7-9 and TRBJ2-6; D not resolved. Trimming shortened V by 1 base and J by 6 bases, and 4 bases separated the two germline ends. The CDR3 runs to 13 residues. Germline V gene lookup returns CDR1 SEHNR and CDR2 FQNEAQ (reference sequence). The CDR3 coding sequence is TGTGCCAGCAGCTTAGACACGGCCAACGTCCTGACTTTC. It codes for CASSLDTANVLTF. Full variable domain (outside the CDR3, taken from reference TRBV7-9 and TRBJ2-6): DTGVSQNPRHKITKRGQNVTFRCDPISEHNRLYWYRQTLGQGPEFLTYFQNEAQLEKSRLLSDRFSAERPKGSFSTLEIQRTEQGDSAMYLCASSLDTANVLTFGAGSRLTVL.

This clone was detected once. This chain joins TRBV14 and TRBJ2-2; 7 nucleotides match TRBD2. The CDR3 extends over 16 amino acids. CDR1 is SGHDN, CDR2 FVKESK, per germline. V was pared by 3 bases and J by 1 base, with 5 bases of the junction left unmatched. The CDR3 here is CASSHLLAWNTGELFF. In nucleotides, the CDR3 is TGTGCCAGCAGCCACCTACTAGCGTGGAACACCGGGGAGCTGTTTTTT. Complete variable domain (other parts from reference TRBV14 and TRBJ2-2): EAGVTQFPSHSVIEKGQTVTLRCDPISGHDNLYWYRRVMGKEIKFLLHFVKESKQDESGMPNNRFLAERTGGTYSTLKVQPAELEDSGVYFCASSHLLAWNTGELFFGEGSRLTVL.

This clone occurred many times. The CDR3 DNA sequence: TGTGCCAGCAGTGACGGACAGGGCGGCGGGGAGCTGTTTTTT. Translated, it gives CASSDGQGGGELFF. V and J are TRBV6-4 and TRBJ2-2; 8 nucleotides align to TRBD1. Germline CDR1 MRHNA, CDR2 SNTAGT. Trimming took 2 bases from V and 7 from J; bases not matched to a gene: 3. This CDR3 contains 14 residues.

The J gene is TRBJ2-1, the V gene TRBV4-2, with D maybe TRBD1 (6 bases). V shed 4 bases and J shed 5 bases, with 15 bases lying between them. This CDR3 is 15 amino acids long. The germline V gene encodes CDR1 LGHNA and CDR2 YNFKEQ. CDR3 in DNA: TGTGCCAGCAGCCCCCGTACCGGGGACAACAATGAGCAGTTCTTC. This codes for CASSPRTGDNNEQFF.

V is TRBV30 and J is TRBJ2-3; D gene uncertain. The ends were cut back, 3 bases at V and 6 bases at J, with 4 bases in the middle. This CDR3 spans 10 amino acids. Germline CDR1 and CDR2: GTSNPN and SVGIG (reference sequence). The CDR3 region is CAWRQDTQYF. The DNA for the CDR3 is TGTGCCTGGAGGCAGGATACGCAGTATTTT.

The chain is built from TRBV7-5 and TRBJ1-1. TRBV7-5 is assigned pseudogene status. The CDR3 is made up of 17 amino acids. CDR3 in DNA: TGTGTCAGAAGCTTTCAGCCCCTGAGGAGGATGAACACTGAAGCTTTCTTT. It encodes CVRSFQPLRRMNTEAFF.

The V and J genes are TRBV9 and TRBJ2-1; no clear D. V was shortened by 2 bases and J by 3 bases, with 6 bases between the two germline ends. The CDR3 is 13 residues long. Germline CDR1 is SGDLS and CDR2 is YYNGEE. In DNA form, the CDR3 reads TGTGCCAGCAGCGTGAACAACTACAATGAGCAGTTCTTC. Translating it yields CASSVNNYNEQFF.

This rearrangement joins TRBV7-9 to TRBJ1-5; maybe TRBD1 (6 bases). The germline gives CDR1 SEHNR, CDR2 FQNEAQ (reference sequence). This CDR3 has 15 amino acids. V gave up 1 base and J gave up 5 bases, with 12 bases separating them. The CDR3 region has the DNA TGTGCCAGCAGCTTAGGTGGGGGGGCTTATCAGCCCCAGCATTTT. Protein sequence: CASSLGGGAYQPQHF.

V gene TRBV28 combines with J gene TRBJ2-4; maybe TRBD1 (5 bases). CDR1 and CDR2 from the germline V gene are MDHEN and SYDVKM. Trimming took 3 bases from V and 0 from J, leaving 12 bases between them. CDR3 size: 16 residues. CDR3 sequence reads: CASSLGQALAKNIQYF. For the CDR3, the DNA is TGTGCCAGCAGTTTGGGGCAGGCTCTAGCCAAAAACATTCAGTACTTC.

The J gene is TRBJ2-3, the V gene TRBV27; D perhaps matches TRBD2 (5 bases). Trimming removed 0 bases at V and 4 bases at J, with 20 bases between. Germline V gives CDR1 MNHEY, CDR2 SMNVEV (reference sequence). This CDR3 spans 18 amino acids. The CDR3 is CASSLSGALLVRADTQYF. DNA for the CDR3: TGTGCCAGCAGTTTATCGGGAGCCCTACTAGTTCGGGCAGATACGCAGTATTTT.

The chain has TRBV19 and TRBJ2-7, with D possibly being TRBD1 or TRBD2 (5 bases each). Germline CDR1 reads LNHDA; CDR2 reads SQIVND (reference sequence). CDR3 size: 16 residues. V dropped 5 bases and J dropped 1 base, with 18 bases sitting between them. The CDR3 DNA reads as TGTGCCAGTAGTTACGACAGTCAAGAGGGGTCCTACGAGCAGTACTTC. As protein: CASSYDSQEGSYEQYF.

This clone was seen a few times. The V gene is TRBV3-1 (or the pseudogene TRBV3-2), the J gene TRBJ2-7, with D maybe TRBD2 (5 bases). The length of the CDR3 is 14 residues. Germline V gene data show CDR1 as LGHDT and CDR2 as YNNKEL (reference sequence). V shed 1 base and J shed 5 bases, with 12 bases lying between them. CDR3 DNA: TGTGCCAGCAGCCAAGGGGCTCGAGGGCACGAGCAGTACTTC. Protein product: CASSQGARGHEQYF.

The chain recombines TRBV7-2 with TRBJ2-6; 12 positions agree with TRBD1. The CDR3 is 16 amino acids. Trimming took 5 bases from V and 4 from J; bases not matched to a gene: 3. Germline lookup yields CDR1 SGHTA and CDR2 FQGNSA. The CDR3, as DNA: TGTGCCAGCAGCCGGGACAGGGGGCCCGGGGCCAACGTCCTGACTTTC. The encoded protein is CASSRDRGPGANVLTF.

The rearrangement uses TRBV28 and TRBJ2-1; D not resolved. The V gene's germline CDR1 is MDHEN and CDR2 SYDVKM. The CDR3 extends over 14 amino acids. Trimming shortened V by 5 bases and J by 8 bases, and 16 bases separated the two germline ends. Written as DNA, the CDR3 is TGTGCCAGCAGTATGCCGGCCCGGAACGATGAGCAGTTCTTC. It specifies CASSMPARNDEQFF.

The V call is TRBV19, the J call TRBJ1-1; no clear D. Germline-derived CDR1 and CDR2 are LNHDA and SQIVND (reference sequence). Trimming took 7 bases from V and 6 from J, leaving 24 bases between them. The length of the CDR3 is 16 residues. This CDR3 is CASTYSRGSGGAEAFF. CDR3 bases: TGTGCCAGTACCTATTCAAGAGGGTCCGGTGGGGCTGAAGCTTTCTTT. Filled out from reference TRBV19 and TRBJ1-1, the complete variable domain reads DGGITQSPKYLFRKEGQNVTLSCEQNLNHDAMYWYRQDPGQGLRLIYYSQIVNDFQKGDIAEGYSVSREKKESFPLTVTSAQKNPTAFYLCASTYSRGSGGAEAFFGQGTRLTVV.

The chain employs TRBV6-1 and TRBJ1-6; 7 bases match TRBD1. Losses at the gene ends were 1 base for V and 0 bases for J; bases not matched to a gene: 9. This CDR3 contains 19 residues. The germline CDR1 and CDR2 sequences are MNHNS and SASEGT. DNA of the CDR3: TGTGCCAGCAGTGAAGTCGTCGGGACAGTGAGCTCCTATAATTCACCCCTCCACTTT. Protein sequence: CASSEVVGTVSSYNSPLHF.

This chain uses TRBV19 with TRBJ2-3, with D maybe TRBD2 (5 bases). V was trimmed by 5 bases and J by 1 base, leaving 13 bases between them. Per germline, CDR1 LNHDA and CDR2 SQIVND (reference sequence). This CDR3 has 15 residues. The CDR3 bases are TGTGCCAGTAGTCCGCCGGGTAGCGGCACAGATACGCAGTATTTT. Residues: CASSPPGSGTDTQYF.

The chain's CDR3 is CATSDLSGRWYF. DNA of the CDR3: TGTGCCACCAGTGATCTTAGCGGGAGGTGGTACTTC. The chain employs TRBV24-1 and TRBJ2-7; TRBD2 matches at 10 bases. The germline V gene encodes CDR1 KGHDR and CDR2 SFDVKD. This CDR3 spans 12 amino acids. V shed 3 bases, J shed 12 bases, and the junction held 4 bases outside the gene matches.

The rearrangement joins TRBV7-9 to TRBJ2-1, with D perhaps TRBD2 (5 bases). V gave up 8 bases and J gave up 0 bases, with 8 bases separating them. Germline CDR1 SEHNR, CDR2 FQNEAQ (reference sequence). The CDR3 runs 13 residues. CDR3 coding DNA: TGTGCCAGCGTGGGGAGCTCCTACAATGAGCAGTTCTTC. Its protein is CASVGSSYNEQFF.